These 5 T cell receptor beta chains originate from one sample sequenced in a study of beta chain features in type 1 diabetes. Study conclusions and caveats: Shortening of TCRB CDR3s, moderate but significant, appeared in all four CD4+ subsets of Type 1 diabetes patients.

Expressed TCRB transcripts were sequenced after all isolated RNA was converted to cDNA. TCRdb keeps only in-frame clones here, not all; method: immunoSEQ multiplex PCR. The table records more than 100,000 clones, around 9% of them present only once. No antigens are known for them. Sequencing was carried out using central memory CD4+ T cells from blood. Source of these receptors: a man between 25 and 39 years old with type 1 diabetes.

V gene TRBV4-3 combines with J gene TRBJ2-2; 10 bases are a match to TRBD2. V trimming: 0 bases; J trimming: 3 bases; junction bases outside the gene matches: 10. Germline V gives CDR1 LGHNA, CDR2 YSLEER. The CDR3 runs to 19 residues. CDR3 nucleotides: TGCGCCAGCAGCCAAGACGGAGCTAGCGGGGGCCTTTACACCGGGGAGCTGTTTTTT. Protein sequence: CASSQDGASGGLYTGELFF.

This clone was seen a handful of times. This chain links TRBV5-6 with TRBJ2-3, with 7 nucleotides matching TRBD2. The CDR3 is 15 amino acids. Germline V gives CDR1 SGHDT, CDR2 YYEEEE. V dropped 0 bases and J dropped 5; count of bases not matched to a gene: 6. CDR3 residues: CASSLVVGGGDTQYF. DNA for the CDR3: TGTGCCAGCAGCTTGGTGGTGGGGGGGGGAGATACGCAGTATTTT.

The J gene is TRBJ1-2, the V gene TRBV2; TRBD1 might be the D (5 bases). CDR3 length equals 14 residues. The germline V gene has CDR1 SNHLY and CDR2 FYNNEI. The V and J ends lost 7 bases and 3 bases respectively, with 15 bases between them. CDR3 DNA sequence: TGTGCCAGCAAGCCCCGGACAACTTACTATGGCTACACCTTC. It translates to CASKPRTTYYGYTF.

V is TRBV18 and J is TRBJ1-5, with 8 bases aligning to TRBD1. Germline V gene sequence: CDR1 KGHSH, CDR2 LQKENI. The CDR3 has 15 residues. The trim removed 4 bases at V and 0 bases at J, leaving 2 bases unmatched. The CDR3 sequence: CASSLGQASNQPQHF. The CDR3 bases are TGTGCCAGCTCACTGGGACAGGCTAGCAATCAGCCCCAGCATTTT.

The chain couples TRBV6-6 to TRBJ2-4; 8 nucleotides match TRBD1. The CDR3 totals 13 residues. Per germline, CDR1 MNHNY and CDR2 SVGAGI (reference sequence). V dropped 5 bases and J dropped 9; count of bases not matched to a gene: 6. CDR3 sequence (DNA): TGTGCCAGCAGTGCGGACAGGGAAAGCATTCAGTACTTC. Its protein is CASSADRESIQYF.